This T cell receptor (beta chain) comes out of a study of PD-1 blockade in classical Hodgkin lymphoma. V gave up 4 bases and J gave up 8 bases, with 9 bases separating them. This CDR3 has 12 amino acids. Germline V gene data show CDR1 as SGHNT and CDR2 as YYREEE (reference sequence). Profiling relied on immunoSEQ multiplex PCR, and the TCRdb table lists in-frame clones only, not all of them. The table shows over 15,000 clones, with roughly 83% occurring only once. Brentuximab vedotin exposure varied, and every patient relapsed after autologous stem cell transplantation. Best outcomes ranged across complete response, partial response and progressive disease.

The chain recombines TRBV5-4 with TRBJ1-4; no clear D gene. The TCR comes from a human donor with classical Hodgkin lymphoma. The sequences come from peripheral blood mononuclear cells (PBMCs), collected at baseline. CDR3 bases: TGTGCCAGCAGCCCATCAAAAGAAAAACTGTTTTTT. It yields the protein CASSPSKEKLFF. The full variable domain, completed using reference TRBV5-4 and TRBJ1-4, is ETGVTQSPTHLIKTRGQQVTLRCSSQSGHNTVSWYQQALGQGPQFIFQYYREEENGRGNFPPRFSGLQFPNYSSELNVNALELDDSALYLCASSPSKEKLFFGSGTQLSVL.